This note documents a single T cell receptor beta chain sequence. Its antigen remains unknown. Trimming pared 5 bases from V and 2 bases from J, leaving 12 bases between. The CDR3 has 15 amino acids. The germline V gene encodes CDR1 LNHDA and CDR2 SQIVND (reference sequence). How the authors handled the data: Out-of-frame sequences were removed, leaving 2,000,000 or so distinct TCRbeta sequences. Profiled with immunoSEQ multiplex PCR; TCRdb holds only in-frame clones, not every one. V and J calls and clone size follow that table, whereas D and trimming were derived from the DNA. There are nearly 60,000 clones in the sample; roughly 81% occur only once, and around 1% lies in the top ten. This record belongs to a study of memory CD4+ T cells and cytomegalovirus serostatus. General study findings and limits: Suggested: most of the CMV-linked TCR signature lies in CD4+ memory cells. A US-trained random forest predicted CMV serostatus with median AUC roughly 0.9. About 40% of the roughly 150 known CMV-associated TCRbeta sequences appeared in CD4+ memory.

Single viable CD3+CD4+CD8-CD45RO+ cells were sorted as the memory CD4+ T cells. The V and J genes are TRBV19 and TRBJ2-2; TRBD1 is a possible D gene (6 bases). The sequence was obtained from an adult in good health and CMV-seronegative. The sample taken for sequencing was memory CD4+ T cells from blood. CDR3 sequence (DNA): TGTGCCAGTAGTCACCGGGACACCAACACCGGGGAGCTGTTTTTT. It specifies CASSHRDTNTGELFF.